These 28 T cell receptor beta chains were all obtained from the same sample, sequenced in a study of T cells in women clearing cervical HPV infection. Profiled with immunoSEQ multiplex PCR; TCRdb holds only in-frame clones, not every one. This table lists tens of thousands of clones. Sequenced: blood buffy coat. These receptors originate from a woman aged 18 to 75 with a cervical HPV16 infection that either progressed to CIN3+ or cleared (not recorded which).

Notes on this clone: Read sequence stops 3 residues before the CDR3 end, and the germline J gene provides the missing end. This chain joins TRBV6-2 or TRBV6-3 and TRBJ2-3, with a possible D match to TRBD2 (6 bases). V shed 2 bases and J shed 1 base, with 7 bases lying between them. Looked up from germline, CDR1 is MNHEY and CDR2 is SVGEGT. CDR3 length equals 14 residues. CDR3 DNA, as far as it was read: TGTGCCAGCAGTTACGCTAGCGGCACAGATACG. It translates to CASSYASGTDT. The CDR3 as a whole reads CASSYASGTDTQYF.

Of note for this clone: The sequence runs out 3 residues before the end of the CDR3; the remainder is reconstructed from the germline J gene. The chain links TRBV5-1 to TRBJ2-2; weak D call: TRBD1 (5 bases). Per the germline V gene, CDR1 is SGHRS and CDR2 is YFSETQ. V was clipped by 4 bases and J by 5 bases, with 12 bases between them. The CDR3 has 14 amino acids. CDR3 DNA (partial): TGCGCCAGCAGCATAACCACAGGTACCGGGGAG. Translating gives CASSITTGTGE. The whole CDR3 reads CASSITTGTGELFF.

As for this clone: The read stops 3 residues short of the end of the CDR3; the missing end is completed from the germline J gene. This chain uses TRBV19 with TRBJ1-1, with a tentative D call TRBD1 (5 bases). Trimming removed 5 bases from V and 1 base from J, with 11 bases in between. CDR3 length: 14 residues. Germline V lookup: CDR1 LNHDA, CDR2 SQIVND (reference sequence). CDR3 residues: CASSVDSENTEAFF. The covered CDR3 bases are TGTGCCAGTAGTGTTGACAGCGAGAACACTGAA.

Comment on this clone: The CDR3 end lies 3 residues beyond the end of the read and is filled in from the germline J gene. The chain employs TRBV10-1 and TRBJ2-5; possible D gene TRBD1, 6 bases. The germline V and J ends were trimmed by 4 bases and 3 bases, with 9 bases remaining between them. The CDR3 contains 13 residues. Germline CDR1 WNHNN, CDR2 SYGVQD (reference sequence). CDR3: CASSADSEETQYF. The CDR3 DNA, read in part, is TGCGCCAGCAGTGCGGACAGCGAAGAGACC.

For this clone: The read ends 3 residues before the CDR3 terminus; that terminus is restored from the germline J gene. The rearrangement joins TRBV5-1 to TRBJ2-2, with a tentative D call TRBD1 (6 bases). Germline V gives CDR1 SGHRS, CDR2 YFSETQ. The ends were cut back, 1 base at V and 5 bases at J, with 15 bases in the middle. CDR3 length: 16 residues. CDR3 DNA (partial): TGCGCCAGCAGCTTGCAGTTAGGGGGAAGTACCGGGGAG. Protein sequence: CASSLQLGGSTGE. The full CDR3 reads CASSLQLGGSTGELFF.

As for this clone: Coverage ceases 3 residues before the CDR3 finishes, and the germline J gene fills in the end. The rearrangement joins TRBV2 to TRBJ2-5; D might be TRBD2 (6 bases). Germline values: CDR1 SNHLY, CDR2 FYNNEI. The CDR3 spans 13 residues. Trimming cost V 6 bases and J 2 bases, with 10 bases left between them. The CDR3 protein is CASSRGIQETQYF. CDR3 DNA, as far as it was read: TGTGCCAGCAGCCGGGGGATACAAGAGACC.

Of note for this clone: From the germline J gene comes the end of the CDR3, since the read stops 3 residues before it. The chain joins TRBV20-1 to TRBJ1-6, with 7 bases aligning to TRBD1. V lost 5 bases and J lost 3; bases outside the gene matches: 10. Germline CDR1 reads DFQATT; CDR2 reads SNEGSKA (reference sequence). This CDR3 spans 16 amino acids. CDR3 in amino acids: CSAPHSTGIYNSPLHF. The sequenced CDR3 bases are TGCAGTGCTCCACACTCGACAGGGATCTATAATTCACCC.

The CDR3 is CASSSKSGTISEQYF. Incomplete CDR3 DNA: TGTGCCAGTAGTAGCAAATCCGGGACAATTAGCGAG. The J gene is TRBJ2-7, the V gene TRBV19; D possibly corresponds to TRBD1 (6 bases). The read terminates 3 residues ahead of where the CDR3 ends, so the germline J gene completes it. The V end was cut by 4 bases, the J end by 6 bases, with 19 bases between. The germline gives CDR1 LNHDA, CDR2 SQIVND (reference sequence). The CDR3 runs to 15 residues.

In regard to this clone: The read ends 3 residues shy of where the CDR3 ends; the end is completed using the germline J gene. This chain uses TRBV19 with TRBJ2-7; 7 bases agree with TRBD1. The germline V gene encodes CDR1 LNHDA and CDR2 SQIVND (reference sequence). This CDR3 region has 16 residues. Losses at the gene ends were 4 bases for V and 3 bases for J; bases not matched to a gene: 12. Partial CDR3 DNA: TGTGCCAGTAGTACAACCCTAGACAGGGCGAACTACGAG. Protein product: CASSTTLDRANYE. The full CDR3 sequence reads CASSTTLDRANYEQYF.

Partial CDR3 DNA: TGTGCCAGCAGGGACAGGGCTTACACAGATACG. This gives the protein CASRDRAYTDT. The CDR3 as a whole reads CASRDRAYTDTQYF. The chain employs TRBV2 and TRBJ2-3; the match to TRBD1 covers 8 bases. The read is 3 residues too short to cover the CDR3 end, so that end is filled in from the germline J gene. The CDR3 has 14 residues. Trimming took 6 bases from V and 2 from J; bases not matched to a gene: 4. Germline V CDR1 and CDR2: SNHLY, FYNNEI.

Concerning this clone itself: The observed sequence ends 3 residues before the CDR3 terminus, with the missing tail filled in from the germline J gene. The chain carries TRBV19 and TRBJ2-1, with 7 bases identical to TRBD2. Trimming removed 8 bases from V and 7 bases from J; junction bases left unmatched: 5. Per germline, CDR1 LNHDA and CDR2 SQIVND (reference sequence). This CDR3 has 12 amino acids. This CDR3 is CASQPGGNEQFF. The CDR3 DNA, read in part, is TGTGCCAGTCAGCCCGGGGGGAATGAG.

Notes on this clone: The CDR3 end lies 3 residues beyond the end of the read and is filled in from the germline J gene. The V call is TRBV7-9, the J call TRBJ2-7; D remains unclear. CDR3 length: 13 residues. Trimming cost V 3 bases and J 5 bases, with 11 bases left between them. Germline lookup yields CDR1 SEHNR and CDR2 FQNEAQ (reference sequence). Incomplete CDR3 DNA: TGTGCCAGCAGCTTTCAACCAGAGGACGAG. Translated: CASSFQPEDE. The whole CDR3 region reads CASSFQPEDEQYF.

Comment on this clone: The read ends 3 residues before the CDR3 terminus; that terminus is restored from the germline J gene. The V call is TRBV6-2 or TRBV6-3, the J call TRBJ1-5; D call uncertain. V lost 5 bases and J 9 bases, leaving 8 bases between the germline ends. The CDR3 consists of 11 residues. CDR1 is MNHEY and CDR2 is SVGEGT in the germline V gene. The CDR3 region is CASSDLGPQHF. The sequenced CDR3 bases are TGTGCCAGCAGTGACCTAGGGCCC.

CDR3 protein: CASSATSGFYEQYF. The DNA read from the CDR3 is TGTGCCAGTAGTGCGACTAGCGGGTTTTACGAG. The rearrangement uses TRBV19 and TRBJ2-7, with 10 bases lining up with TRBD2. From the germline J gene comes the end of the CDR3, since the read stops 3 residues before it. The CDR3 covers 14 residues. Germline loops: CDR1 LNHDA, CDR2 SQIVND (reference sequence). Losses at the gene ends were 5 bases for V and 4 bases for J; bases not matched to a gene: 5.

On this clone: Read sequence stops 3 residues before the CDR3 end, and the germline J gene provides the missing end. V gene TRBV29-1 combines with J gene TRBJ2-3; D may be TRBD1 (5 bases). The CDR3 consists of 17 residues. Germline loops: CDR1 SQVTM, CDR2 ANQGSEA. Trimming left V 0 bases short and J 5 bases short, with 21 bases between. Partial CDR3 DNA: TGCAGCGTTGAAGATCCAACAGGTAGCTTCTTAGGAGATACG. Amino acid sequence: CSVEDPTGSFLGDT. The entire CDR3 protein is CSVEDPTGSFLGDTQYF.

A remark on this clone: The read ends 3 residues shy of where the CDR3 ends; the end is completed using the germline J gene. V is TRBV11-2 and J is TRBJ2-7, with D hard to call. Between the trimmed V and J ends, which lost 0 bases and 6 bases, there was a span of 12 bases. CDR3 length: 14 residues. CDR1 is SGHAT, CDR2 FQNNGV, per germline. Here the CDR3 reads CASSLELSGGEQYF. Incomplete CDR3 DNA: TGTGCCAGCAGCTTAGAGTTGTCGGGTGGCGAG.

Note on this clone: The read comes to an end 3 residues before the CDR3 does, leaving the germline J gene to fill in the end. This rearrangement joins TRBV30 to TRBJ2-2; D is perhaps TRBD2 (6 bases). This CDR3 spans 13 amino acids. Germline V lookup: CDR1 GTSNPN, CDR2 SVGIG (reference sequence). V gave up 8 bases and J gave up 2 bases, with 12 bases separating them. The sequenced part of the CDR3 DNA is TGTGCCACCTGGCGGGGAAACACCGGGGAG. It translates to CATWRGNTGE. The full CDR3 protein reads CATWRGNTGELFF.

About this clone: The sequenced fragment ends 3 residues before the CDR3 boundary, so the rest is inferred from the germline J gene. The chain couples TRBV6-2 or TRBV6-3 to TRBJ2-3; D might be TRBD1 (6 bases). V was cut by 3 bases and J by 0 bases, with 10 bases left in between. CDR3 length: 15 residues. CDR1 is MNHEY and CDR2 is SVGEGT in the germline V gene. The CDR3 region is CASSYPQGSTDTQYF. The covered CDR3 bases are TGTGCCAGCAGTTATCCCCAGGGGAGCACAGATACG.

Of note for this clone: The read ends 3 residues shy of where the CDR3 ends; the end is completed using the germline J gene. V is TRBV18 and J is TRBJ2-2; D gene unclear. The germline V and J ends were trimmed by 1 base and 4 bases, with 7 bases remaining between them. Germline V gene data show CDR1 as KGHSH and CDR2 as LQKENI. CDR3 length: 14 residues. The DNA read from the CDR3 is TGTGCCAGCTCACCACAGCCAGGCACCGGGGAG. As protein: CASSPQPGTGE. The full CDR3 is CASSPQPGTGELFF.

As for this clone: The read falls 3 residues short of the CDR3 end, and the missing part is taken from the germline J gene. The V gene is TRBV19, the J gene TRBJ1-2, with D possibly TRBD1 on 6 matching bases. This CDR3 is 15 amino acids long. CDR1 and CDR2 (germline): LNHDA, SQIVND (reference sequence). The DNA read from the CDR3 is TGTGCCAGTAGCCGTGGACAGTCGCCTGCGGTGGGC. It is translated as CASSRGQSPAVG. The full CDR3 protein reads CASSRGQSPAVGYTF. Full variable domain (remainder filled in from reference TRBV19 and TRBJ1-2): DGGITQSPKYLFRKEGQNVTLSCEQNLNHDAMYWYRQDPGQGLRLIYYSQIVNDFQKGDIAEGYSVSREKKESFPLTVTSAQKNPTAFYLCASSRGQSPAVGYTFGSGTRLTVV.

Turning to this clone: The read is 3 residues too short to cover the CDR3 end, so that end is filled in from the germline J gene. V usage is TRBV7-6 and J usage is TRBJ1-2; D is unresolved. The CDR3 runs to 17 residues. Germline V gene data show CDR1 as SGHVS and CDR2 as FNYEAQ. CDR3: CASSLAPFSGRGYDYTF. Partial CDR3 DNA: TGTGCCAGCAGCTTAGCCCCATTCAGCGGGAGAGGCTACGAC.

About this clone: The read ends 3 residues shy of where the CDR3 ends; the end is completed using the germline J gene. The chain uses TRBV5-1 and TRBJ1-1; unclear D gene. V was trimmed by 3 bases and J by 5 bases, leaving 8 bases between them. CDR3 length: 12 amino acids. Germline values: CDR1 SGHRS, CDR2 YFSETQ. The part of the CDR3 DNA that was read is TGCGCCAGCAGCTCTACCGGGACTGAA. Residues: CASSSTGTE. The CDR3 in full is CASSSTGTEAFF.

In regard to this clone: The CDR3 end lies 3 residues beyond the end of the read and is filled in from the germline J gene. V gene TRBV20-1 combines with J gene TRBJ1-1; TRBD1 might be the D (5 bases). V gave up 4 bases and J gave up 0 bases, with 12 bases separating them. CDR1 is DFQATT and CDR2 is SNEGSKA in the germline V gene (reference sequence). This CDR3 spans 14 amino acids. The CDR3 DNA, read in part, is TGCAGTGCTATCAAGGGGCAGATGAACACTGAA. It encodes CSAIKGQMNTE. The CDR3 reads in full as CSAIKGQMNTEAFF.

To note about this clone: With the read ending 3 residues before the CDR3 end, the germline J gene is used to fill in that end. The V gene is TRBV2, the J gene TRBJ1-4; 9 bases are a match to TRBD1. With V trimmed by 8 bases and J by 7 bases, 8 bases remained unmatched. In germline, CDR1 is SNHLY, CDR2 FYNNEI. The CDR3 sequence is 14 residues long. The covered CDR3 bases are TGTGCCAGCTCGCCGACAGGGGGGTTTGAAAAA. Translation gives CASSPTGGFEK. The complete CDR3 sequence is CASSPTGGFEKLFF.

With regard to this clone: The CDR3 end is not reached by the read, which stops 3 residues before it; the germline J gene fills it in. The chain has TRBV19 and TRBJ2-2; 7 bases map to TRBD1. Germline CDR1 LNHDA, CDR2 SQIVND (reference sequence). J lost 1 base, V lost 7 bases, and 12 bases had no gene match. This CDR3 region has 17 residues. CDR3 residues: CASTPKVGTVNTGELFF. CDR3 DNA (partial): TGTGCCAGTACCCCCAAGGTGGGGACAGTGAACACCGGGGAG.

Note on this clone: The junction departs from germline at one end; a sequencing error may be responsible. Read sequence stops 3 residues before the CDR3 end, and the germline J gene provides the missing end. The chain carries TRBV5-1 and TRBJ1-4; D is uncertain. Per the germline V gene, CDR1 is SGHRS and CDR2 is YFSETQ. The CDR3 sequence is 14 residues long. The CDR3 region is CASSGGVSSEELFF. CDR3 DNA, as far as it was read: TGCGCCAGCAGCGGCGGAGTTAGCTCTGAAGAA.

Remarks on this clone: The read terminates 3 residues ahead of where the CDR3 ends, so the germline J gene completes it. The chain combines TRBV19 with TRBJ2-2, with 7 bases aligning to TRBD1. Germline CDR1 and CDR2: LNHDA and SQIVND (reference sequence). The CDR3 has 13 residues. The DNA read from the CDR3 is TGTGCCAGCCCGGGACAGAATAATTCACCG. Amino acid sequence: CASPGQNNSP. In full, the CDR3 reads CASPGQNNSPLFF. The full variable domain, completed using reference TRBV19 and TRBJ2-2, is DGGITQSPKYLFRKEGQNVTLSCEQNLNHDAMYWYRQDPGQGLRLIYYSQIVNDFQKGDIAEGYSVSREKKESFPLTVTSAQKNPTAFYLCASPGQNNSPLFFGEGSRLTVL.

Turning to this clone: A read error may produce the germline difference seen at one junction end. The read terminates 3 residues before the CDR3 end, so the remaining end is supplied by the germline J gene. The chain combines TRBV5-1 with TRBJ2-1, with 15 bases identical to TRBD2. CDR3 length: 16 amino acids. Germline V lookup: CDR1 SGHRS, CDR2 YFSETQ. The CDR3 DNA, read in part, is TGCGCCAGCACCTTGGGACTAGCGGGAGGCTTCAATGAG. It encodes CASTLGLAGGFNE. The whole CDR3 protein reads CASTLGLAGGFNEQFF.